This TCR beta chain emerged from a study of T-cell memory formation after mild COVID-19. Study observations and caveats: Still unconfirmed is whether the second-wave clones peaking on day 37 recognized SARS-CoV-2. Mostly located in CM and EM were contracting CD4+ clones, with contracting CD8+ clones located in EMRA. Whereas later expanders leaned CD4+, clones contracting day 15 to 85 showed a balanced CD4/CD8 makeup.

V lost 4 bases to trimming and J lost 5 bases; unmatched junction nucleotides: 6. This CDR3 comprises 16 residues. Per germline, CDR1 SGHRS and CDR2 YFSETQ. In its sample, this clonotype was seen many times. Its antigen is undetermined. The authors produced TCR alpha and TCR beta cDNA libraries with sample barcodes and UMIs by 5'RACE using constant-segment primers. TCRdb recomputed calls from the 5' RACE reads with MiXCR, one row per CDR3 protein. The repertoire consists of about 420,000 distinct CDR3 sequences, with 23% occurring once and the leading ten covering roughly 13%. The J gene is TRBJ2-5, the V gene TRBV5-1, with 15 nucleotides matching TRBD2. The sequence was obtained from an adult woman who had mild COVID-19 (a few samples of this study predate the infection). Cell type and time point are not known. What was sequenced was PBMCs or a T cell subset sorted from them (not recorded which). The CDR3 region is CASSPGLAGGQETQYF. For the CDR3, the DNA is TGCGCCAGCAGCCCGGGACTAGCGGGAGGACAGGAGACCCAGTACTTC.